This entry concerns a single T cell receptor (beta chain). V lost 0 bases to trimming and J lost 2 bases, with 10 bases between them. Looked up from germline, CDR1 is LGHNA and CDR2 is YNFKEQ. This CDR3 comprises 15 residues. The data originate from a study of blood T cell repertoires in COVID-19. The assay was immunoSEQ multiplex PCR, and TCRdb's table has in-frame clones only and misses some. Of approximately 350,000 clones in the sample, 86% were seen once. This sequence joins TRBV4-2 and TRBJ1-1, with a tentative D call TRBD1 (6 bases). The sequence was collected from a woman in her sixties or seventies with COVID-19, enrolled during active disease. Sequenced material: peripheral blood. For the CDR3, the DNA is TGTGCCAGCAGCCAAGAGGGAGGGGGAAACACTGAAGCTTTCTTT. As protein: CASSQEGGGNTEAFF.